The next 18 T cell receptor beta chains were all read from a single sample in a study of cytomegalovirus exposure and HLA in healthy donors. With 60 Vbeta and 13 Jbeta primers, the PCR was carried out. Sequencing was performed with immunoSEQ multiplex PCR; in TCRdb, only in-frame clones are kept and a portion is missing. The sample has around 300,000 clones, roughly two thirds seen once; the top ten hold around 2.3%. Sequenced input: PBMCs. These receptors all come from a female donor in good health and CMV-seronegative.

The DNA for the CDR3 is TGTGCCAGCAGCTACCGGACAGGGGGCAATGAAAAACTGTTTTTT. Translating gives CASSYRTGGNEKLFF. The chain carries TRBV5-6 and TRBJ1-4; 11 bases line up with TRBD1. Per the germline V gene, CDR1 is SGHDT and CDR2 is YYEEEE. This CDR3 spans 15 amino acids. Trimming cost V 3 bases and J 5 bases; bases outside gene matches: 3.

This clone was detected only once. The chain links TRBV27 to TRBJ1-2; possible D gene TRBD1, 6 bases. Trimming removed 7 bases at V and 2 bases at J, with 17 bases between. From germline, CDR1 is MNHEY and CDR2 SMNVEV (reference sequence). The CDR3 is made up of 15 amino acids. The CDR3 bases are TGTGCCAGCACTAGGGGGAAGGGGCAGAACTATGGCTACACCTTC. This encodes CASTRGKGQNYGYTF.

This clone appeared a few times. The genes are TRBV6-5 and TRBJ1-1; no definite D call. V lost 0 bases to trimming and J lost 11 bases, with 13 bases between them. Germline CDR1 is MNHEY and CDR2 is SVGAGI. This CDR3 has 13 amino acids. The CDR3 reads CASSYSGPPRAFF. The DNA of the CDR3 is TGTGCCAGCAGTTACTCGGGCCCCCCCCGGGCTTTCTTT.

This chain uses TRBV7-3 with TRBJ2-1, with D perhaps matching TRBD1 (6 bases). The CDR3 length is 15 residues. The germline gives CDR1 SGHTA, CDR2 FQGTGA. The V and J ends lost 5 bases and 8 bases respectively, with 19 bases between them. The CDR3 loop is CASSVTGVGRDEQFF. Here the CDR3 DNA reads TGTGCCAGCAGCGTGACAGGTGTAGGACGCGATGAGCAGTTCTTC.

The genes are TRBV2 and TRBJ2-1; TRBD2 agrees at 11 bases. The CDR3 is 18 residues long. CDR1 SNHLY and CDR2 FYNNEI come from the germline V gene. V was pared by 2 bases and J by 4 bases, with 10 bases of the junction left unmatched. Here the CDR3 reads CASSEKGMGTSGYNEQFF. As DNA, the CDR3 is TGTGCCAGCAGTGAAAAGGGCATGGGGACTAGCGGATACAATGAGCAGTTCTTC.

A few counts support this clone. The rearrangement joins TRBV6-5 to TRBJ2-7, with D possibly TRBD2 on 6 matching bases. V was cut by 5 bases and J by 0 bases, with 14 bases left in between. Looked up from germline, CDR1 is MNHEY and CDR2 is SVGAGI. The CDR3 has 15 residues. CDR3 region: CASSPSAGSSYEQYF. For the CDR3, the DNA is TGTGCCAGCAGTCCCTCTGCGGGGTCCTCCTACGAGCAGTACTTC.

CDR3 coding DNA: TGTGCCTGGACCACGCCCCCCCCCGGGACAGTCTATGGCTACACCTTC. Its translation is CAWTTPPPGTVYGYTF. The chain joins TRBV30 to TRBJ1-2; 7 bases line up with TRBD1. Germline CDR1 reads GTSNPN; CDR2 reads SVGIG (reference sequence). The length of the CDR3 is 16 residues. V was pared by 4 bases and J by 4 bases, with 15 bases of the junction left unmatched.

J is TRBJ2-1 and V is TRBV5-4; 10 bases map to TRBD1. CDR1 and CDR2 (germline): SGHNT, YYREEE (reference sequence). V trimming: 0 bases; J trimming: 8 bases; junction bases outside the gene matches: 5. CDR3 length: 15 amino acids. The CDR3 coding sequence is TGTGCCAGCAGCTTGGGACAGGGGGCGTTCGATGAGCAGTTCTTC. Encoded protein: CASSLGQGAFDEQFF.

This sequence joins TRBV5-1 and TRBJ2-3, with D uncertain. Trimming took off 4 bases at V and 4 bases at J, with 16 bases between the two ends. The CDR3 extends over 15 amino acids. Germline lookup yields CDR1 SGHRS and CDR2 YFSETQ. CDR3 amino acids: CASSVAQIRSDTQYF. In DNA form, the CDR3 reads TGCGCCAGCAGCGTGGCCCAGATTCGATCAGATACGCAGTATTTT. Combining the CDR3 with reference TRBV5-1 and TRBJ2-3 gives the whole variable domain KAGVTQTPRYLIKTRGQQVTLSCSPISGHRSVSWYQQTPGQGLQFLFEYFSETQRNKGNFPGRFSGRQFSNSRSEMNVSTLELGDSALYLCASSVAQIRSDTQYFGPGTRLTVL.

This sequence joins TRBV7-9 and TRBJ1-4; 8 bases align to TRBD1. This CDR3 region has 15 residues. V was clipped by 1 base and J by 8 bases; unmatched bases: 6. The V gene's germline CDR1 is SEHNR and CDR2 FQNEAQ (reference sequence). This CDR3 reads CASSLGVQGAEKLFF. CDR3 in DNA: TGTGCCAGCAGCTTAGGAGTTCAGGGGGCGGAAAAACTGTTTTTT.

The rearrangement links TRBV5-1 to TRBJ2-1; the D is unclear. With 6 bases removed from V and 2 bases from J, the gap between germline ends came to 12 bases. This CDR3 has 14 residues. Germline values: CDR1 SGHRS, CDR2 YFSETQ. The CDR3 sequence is CASKVTNPYNEQFF. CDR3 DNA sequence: TGCGCCAGCAAAGTCACAAATCCCTACAATGAGCAGTTCTTC.

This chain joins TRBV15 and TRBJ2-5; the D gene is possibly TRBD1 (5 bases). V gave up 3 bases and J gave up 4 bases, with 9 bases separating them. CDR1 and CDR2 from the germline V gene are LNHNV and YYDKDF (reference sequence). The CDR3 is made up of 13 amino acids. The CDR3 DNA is TGTGCCACCAGCAGCAGGGTTCGAGAGACCCAGTACTTC. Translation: CATSSRVRETQYF.

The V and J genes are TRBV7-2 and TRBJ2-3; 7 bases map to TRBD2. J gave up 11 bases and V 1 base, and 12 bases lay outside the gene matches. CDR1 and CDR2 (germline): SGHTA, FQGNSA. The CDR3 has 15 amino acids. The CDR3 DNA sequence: TGTGCCAGCAGCTTAGAAGGGACTACGAACCGTGGGCAGTATTTT. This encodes CASSLEGTTNRGQYF.

The CDR3 DNA follows: TGTGCCAGCAGCTTGGGTGGCCGCTACGAGCAGTACTTC. This codes for CASSLGGRYEQYF. The chain employs TRBV5-4 and TRBJ2-7; D uncertain. This CDR3 contains 13 residues. The V gene's germline CDR1 is SGHNT and CDR2 YYREEE (reference sequence). Trimming removed 0 bases at V and 3 bases at J, with 7 bases between.

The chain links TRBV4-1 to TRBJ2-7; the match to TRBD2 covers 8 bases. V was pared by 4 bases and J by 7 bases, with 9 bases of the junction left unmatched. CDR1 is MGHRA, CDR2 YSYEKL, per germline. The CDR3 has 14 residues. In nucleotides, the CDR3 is TGCGCCAGCAGCCCCTCGGGGGGGCCGGGGGAGCAGTACTTC. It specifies CASSPSGGPGEQYF.

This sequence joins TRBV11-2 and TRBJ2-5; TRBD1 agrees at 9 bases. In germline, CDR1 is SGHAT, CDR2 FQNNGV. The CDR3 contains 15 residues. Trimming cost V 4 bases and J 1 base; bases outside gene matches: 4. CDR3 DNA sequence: TGTGCCAGCAGCTCTCAGGGACAGGGCCAAGAGACCCAGTACTTC. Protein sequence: CASSSQGQGQETQYF.

The CDR3 reads CAISERREGYNEQFF. CDR3 DNA sequence: TGTGCCATCAGTGAGAGGCGGGAGGGGTACAATGAGCAGTTCTTC. The rearrangement joins TRBV10-3 to TRBJ2-1, with 9 nucleotides matching TRBD2. The V gene end was trimmed by 2 bases and the J gene end by 4 bases; junction bases not matched to a gene: 3. Germline CDR1 ENHRY, CDR2 SYGVKD. CDR3 size: 15 residues.

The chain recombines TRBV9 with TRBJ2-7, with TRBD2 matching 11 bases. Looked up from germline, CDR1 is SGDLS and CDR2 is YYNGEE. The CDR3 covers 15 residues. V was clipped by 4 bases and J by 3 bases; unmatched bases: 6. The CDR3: CASSQRLAGFYEQYF. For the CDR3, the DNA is TGTGCCAGCAGCCAACGACTAGCGGGATTCTACGAGCAGTACTTC.